The T cell receptor (beta chain) described here comes from a study of human T cells and chemical hapten exposure. In the study overall: Patients were mainly female, each with alopecia areata, totalis or universalis. Whole-study findings and limits: Expanded TCRs clustered into significantly more large CDR3 similarity groups than controls, the analysis revealed.

Treatment: therapeutic diphenylcyclopropenone sensitization with weekly scalp DPC. The study drew its donors from alopecia patients who were 18 to 70 years old and suitable for DPC. This clonotype appeared a few times. Its antigen remains unknown. The CDR3 covers 16 residues. Trimming removed 0 bases from V and 2 bases from J; junction bases left unmatched: 3. Per germline, CDR1 SGHVS and CDR2 FNYEAQ. Library preparation tagged each individual cDNA molecule with a unique molecular identifier. MiXCR, applied by TCRdb to the reads, yields one record per CDR3 protein. This table has 880 or so distinct CDR3 sequences, roughly 70% appearing once.

Sequencing used whole blood, obtained before DPC sensitization or 2, 6, or about 24 weeks after (not recorded which). This chain joins TRBV7-6 and TRBJ2-3, with 9 bases lining up with TRBD1. The TCR comes from an adult with alopecia areata. Some clones in this sample may be carry-over from other donors' samples. This table probably holds off-target reads from a library built for another chain. The CDR3 sequence is CASSLAGQGNTDTQYF. The CDR3 nucleotides are TGTGCCAGCAGCTTAGCGGGACAGGGTAACACAGATACGCAGTATTTT.